This TCR beta chain was recovered during a study of blood T cell repertoires in COVID-19 (dated by TCRdb to 2018 to 2020). Regarding the study in general: The collaborator samples originated in the United States, Italy and Spain and spanned the acute and convalescent phases of COVID-19. The material from the prospective study consisted of cDNA or gDNA derived from T cells, B-cell-depleted T cells, or PBMCs. Deeply sampled blood TCRbeta repertoires from subjects exposed to, actively infected with, or recovered from COVID-19 were included in the dataset. The repertoires were released in a freely available public database meant as a resource for research on the immune response to SARS-CoV-2. The samples were drawn from two sources: the first 160 participants of the ongoing ImmuneRACE study, and over 950 subjects contributed by 6 global collaborators. The sample metadata nearly always contained a de-identified subject ID, COVID-19 status, age in years and sex. HLA class I and class II types, where available, came from metadata supplied by the sample provider rather than from assay-based typing.

As to this clone: Its antigen specificity is not known. Within one base of it there is no much larger clone, and no base qualities were kept.

Trimming at the junction amounts to 3 bases on V and 0 bases on J, and the germline ends lie 9 bases apart. Spanning cysteine to phenylalanine, the CDR3 consists of 16 amino acids. Only the CDR3 DNA stays, 48 bases, in frame from base 1. Reading the germline V gene gives CDR1 SGHTA and CDR2 FQGNSA. The paper's findings and limits, for the study overall: The quantity of clinical and demographic metadata differed by source and by participant and was supplied without curation.

Collaborating institutions collected whole blood in K2EDTA tubes following their own protocols. Collaborator samples were shipped for TCRbeta analysis as frozen whole blood, isolated PBMCs, or DNA extracted from either sample type. TCRbeta CDR3 regions were amplified from genomic DNA by means of the immunoSEQ Assay, a bias-controlled multiplex PCR. The study's processing was this. The number of nucleated cells in each sample was estimated by amplification of reference gene primers within the assay. Sequence reads were collapsed and filtered to measure the absolute abundance of every unique TCRbeta CDR3 rearrangement. For each sample, productive Simpson clonality was calculated by taking the square root of Simpson's diversity index across productive rearrangements. Entries here come from immuneACCESS through TCRdb and include only in-frame sequences with V and J called. Some clones fail to appear in such tables; in the studies checked, an unresolved V gene covers under half of the shortfall, and the cause of the remainder is unknown. D and trimming were read from the DNA, whereas the V and J calls and clone size are those reported in that table. Counted in this sample were about 66,000 clones; about four fifths of them appeared once. The ten largest clones take up about a tenth of the sample.

The sequence came from a human donor in a cohort sampled during active COVID-19. This chain is built from TRBV7-2 and TRBJ2-6; the best D guess is TRBD2, with 5 bases matching. Material for sequencing was peripheral blood. The bases are TGTGCCAGCAGCTTTAGACGGGACTCTGGGGCCAACGTCCTGACTTTC. Its amino acids are CASSFRRDSGANVLTF.